The present entry profiles one T cell receptor beta chain with its context. Primers for the PCR totalled 60 Vbeta and 13 Jbeta. The data were produced by immunoSEQ multiplex PCR, yet TCRdb's version contains in-frame clones alone and is incomplete. The sample includes approximately 150,000 clones, 65% to 90% of them seen just once. The data derive from a study of cytomegalovirus exposure and HLA in healthy donors. CDR1 is SGHDT, CDR2 YYEEEE, per germline. CDR3 length equals 16 residues. V lost 4 bases to trimming and J lost 6 bases; unmatched junction nucleotides: 16. Sequences were obtained from PBMCs. This receptor was taken from a man aged 50-60 years in good health and CMV-seropositive. The genes are TRBV5-6 and TRBJ2-7, with 7 bases that match TRBD1. In nucleotides, the CDR3 is TGTGCCAGCAGCCCGGACGGGTTGACAGGGACGGGCGAGCAGTACTTC. Translating gives CASSPDGLTGTGEQYF.